One and the same sample provided the 14 T cell receptor beta chains below, sequenced in a study of T cells in Graves' hyperthyroidism and ophthalmopathy. RNA transcripts provided the source from which TCR beta CDR3 regions were amplified. First-round RT-PCR with HTBI primers amplified the TCR CDR3 region. Each CDR3 protein is one row after TCRdb ran MiXCR on the multiplex PCR reads. The top ten clones hold around 12% of a sample with 500,000 to 650,000 distinct CDR3 sequences, about 14% of them seen once. The sequencing sample was made of blood. These receptors came from a woman aged 50 to 60 with Graves' ophthalmopathy.

This clonotype was observed a few times. This rearrangement joins TRBV2 to TRBJ2-5, with 14 bases aligning to TRBD2. CDR1 and CDR2 (germline): SNHLY, FYNNEI. Trimming cost V 4 bases and J 4 bases; bases outside gene matches: 11. This CDR3 is built from 18 residues. Here the CDR3 reads CASSVGGLAGGSGETQYF. CDR3 nucleotides: TGTGCCAGCAGTGTGGGTGGACTAGCGGGAGGATCAGGAGAGACCCAGTACTTC.

The chain joins TRBV24-1 to TRBJ2-1; 8 nucleotides line up with TRBD2. With 5 bases clipped from V and 0 bases from J, the junction kept 8 bases outside the gene matches. The CDR3 loop spans 17 amino acids. CDR1 and CDR2 (germline): KGHDR, SFDVKD. CDR3 nucleotide sequence: TGTGCCACCAGTGGTACAACTAGCGGTCCCTCCTACAATGAGCAGTTCTTC. Its protein product is CATSGTTSGPSYNEQFF.

This clonotype appeared many times. V gene TRBV13 combines with J gene TRBJ1-2, with D possibly being TRBD1 (5 bases). V lost 5 bases and J 1 base, leaving 14 bases between the germline ends. Germline V gives CDR1 PRHDT, CDR2 FYEKMQ (reference sequence). The CDR3 length is 15 residues. CDR3 region: CASSEGRTDNYGYTF. CDR3 bases: TGTGCCAGCAGCGAGGGACGCACGGATAACTATGGCTACACCTTC.

The chain links TRBV7-2 to TRBJ2-7; D remains unclear. The CDR3 runs 13 residues. Between the trimmed V and J ends, which lost 7 bases and 0 bases, there was a span of 10 bases. Germline CDR1 and CDR2: SGHTA and FQGNSA. CDR3 nucleotides: TGTGCCAGCATGGGTCCGAGCTCCTACGAGCAGTACTTC. It is translated as CASMGPSSYEQYF.

This clonotype has only a few counts. This chain connects TRBV14 to TRBJ1-2; no definite D call. Germline V gene sequence: CDR1 SGHDN, CDR2 FVKESK. The CDR3 runs to 13 residues. Trimming removed 1 base at V and 6 bases at J, with 9 bases between. CDR3 in amino acids: CASSQARVNGYTF. CDR3 sequence (DNA): TGTGCCAGCAGCCAAGCCAGAGTAAATGGCTACACCTTC.

This clonotype was counted a few times. The rearrangement links TRBV19 to TRBJ1-5, with D perhaps matching TRBD1 (6 bases). The germline V gene has CDR1 LNHDA and CDR2 SQIVND (reference sequence). Between the trimmed V and J ends, which lost 7 bases and 7 bases, there was a span of 14 bases. The CDR3 length is 13 residues. The CDR3 DNA reads as TGTGCCAGTAATTTGGAGGGGGGACAGCCCCAGCATTTT. Translating it yields CASNLEGGQPQHF.

V is TRBV7-6 and J is TRBJ1-1; a possible D gene is TRBD1 (5 bases). V lost 1 base, J lost 9 bases, and 12 bases lay in between. CDR3 size: 13 residues. Germline V gives CDR1 SGHVS, CDR2 FNYEAQ. Here the CDR3 DNA reads TGTGCCAGCAGCTTAGGAGGTGGGGCAAAAGCTTTCTTT. Translation: CASSLGGGAKAFF.

This clonotype occurred a few times. The chain recombines TRBV28 with TRBJ2-7; the D call may be TRBD1 or TRBD2 (5 bases each). The V gene lost 3 bases and the J gene lost 9 bases, with 12 bases spanning the gap. From germline, CDR1 is MDHEN and CDR2 SYDVKM. The CDR3 spans 12 residues. CDR3 bases: TGTGCCAGCAGTTTGGTCGGGGCTGGGCAGTACTTC. It yields the protein CASSLVGAGQYF.

A remark on this clonotype: A read error may account for a junction end that differs from germline. This chain's CDR3 is CASSLTGQGYGQYF. CDR3 in DNA: TGTGCCAGCAGTTTAACAGGACAGGGTTACGGGCAGTACTTC. V is TRBV28 and J is TRBJ2-7; 8 bases are a match to TRBD1. The germline V gene encodes CDR1 MDHEN and CDR2 SYDVKM. The CDR3 spans 14 residues.

This clonotype was counted ten times or more. The chain uses TRBV6-2 or TRBV6-3 and TRBJ2-2; TRBD1 aligns across 8 bases. CDR1 MNHEY and CDR2 SVGEGT come from the germline V gene. The CDR3 extends over 15 amino acids. V lost 5 bases to trimming and J lost 4 bases; unmatched junction nucleotides: 6. The CDR3 reads CASSGTGRGTGELFF. Written as DNA, the CDR3 is TGTGCCAGCAGTGGGACAGGCCGTGGCACCGGGGAGCTGTTTTTT.

This clonotype was recorded at least ten times. The CDR3 loop is CASSPAGTSGSGEQYF. The CDR3, as DNA: TGTGCCAGCAGCCCCGCCGGGACTAGCGGGAGTGGCGAGCAGTACTTC. The V gene is TRBV3-1, the J gene TRBJ2-7, with TRBD2 identical over 14 bases. J gave up 6 bases and V 4 bases, and 8 bases lay outside the gene matches. Per the germline V gene, CDR1 is LGHDT and CDR2 is YNNKEL (reference sequence). The CDR3 runs 16 residues.

In its sample, this clonotype was seen many times. The chain combines TRBV9 with TRBJ2-7, with D possibly being TRBD1 (6 bases). The germline V and J ends were trimmed by 1 base and 7 bases, with 30 bases remaining between them. The germline CDR1 and CDR2 sequences are SGDLS and YYNGEE. The CDR3 totals 19 residues. CDR3 DNA sequence: TGTGCCAGCAGCGTAAGTCCCCTGATCGGCGTAGGGGGTTTGGGGGAGCAGTACTTC. Translating it yields CASSVSPLIGVGGLGEQYF.

The rearrangement links TRBV6-1 to TRBJ2-1; TRBD2 matches 7 bases. CDR1 is MNHNS and CDR2 is SASEGT in the germline V gene. The CDR3 consists of 15 residues. V lost 5 bases, J lost 4 bases, and 8 bases stayed unmatched. The CDR3 DNA reads TGTGCCAGCAGTCCACCGGGGGAGGGGTACAATGAGCAGTTCTTC. This translates into CASSPPGEGYNEQFF.

The chain recombines TRBV5-6 with TRBJ2-7, with a possible D match to TRBD1 (5 bases). From germline, CDR1 is SGHDT and CDR2 YYEEEE. Trimming pared 4 bases from V and 2 bases from J, leaving 13 bases between. The CDR3 has 14 amino acids. CDR3 coding DNA: TGTGCCAGCAGCCCCACAGGAAGGGCCTACGAGCAGTACTTC. Protein product: CASSPTGRAYEQYF. Combining the CDR3 with reference TRBV5-6 and TRBJ2-7 gives the whole variable domain DAGVTQSPTHLIKTRGQQVTLRCSPKSGHDTVSWYQQALGQGPQFIFQYYEEEERQRGNFPDRFSGHQFPNYSSELNVNALLLGDSALYLCASSPTGRAYEQYFGPGTRLTVT.